Each of the 29 T cell receptor beta chains below was sequenced from the same sample in a study of cytomegalovirus exposure and HLA in healthy donors. The PCR ran on 60 Vbeta and 13 Jbeta primers. The data were produced by immunoSEQ multiplex PCR, yet TCRdb's version contains in-frame clones alone and is incomplete. Of about 160,000 clones in the sample, around 79% are singletons; the top ten hold 3.5% to 5.5%. The sequenced sample consisted of PBMCs. Receptors originate from a man between 40 and 49 years old in good health and CMV-seronegative.

The chain joins TRBV10-1 to TRBJ2-7; D call uncertain. The CDR3 is made up of 13 amino acids. The germline CDR1 and CDR2 sequences are WNHNN and SYGVQD (reference sequence). Trimming took off 4 bases at V and 3 bases at J, with 10 bases between the two ends. The CDR3 DNA follows: TGCGCCAGCAGTGCGTCGCCGGGCTACGAGCAGTACTTC. Translated, it gives CASSASPGYEQYF.

The chain's CDR3 is CASSPDTDTEAFF. The CDR3 DNA sequence: TGTGCCAGCAGCCCAGACACGGACACTGAAGCTTTCTTT. The rearrangement joins TRBV5-6 to TRBJ1-1; D is uncertain. V was cut by 4 bases and J by 3 bases, with 10 bases left in between. CDR1 is SGHDT, CDR2 YYEEEE, per germline. The CDR3 sequence is 13 residues long.

Note on this clone: In this CDR3 the conserved last residue, phenylalanine or tryptophan, is missing, so a read error is likely. No DNA is shown, since the ends of the CDR3 on it are uncertain; the CDR3 is the one TCRdb lists. This chain joins TRBV6-1 and TRBJ1-2. CDR1 is MNHNS, CDR2 SASEGT, per germline. Ends included, the CDR3 has 12 residues. The CDR3 spells CASSDLHGGAPK.

This clone came up a few times. The rearrangement uses TRBV18 and TRBJ1-1, with D possibly matching TRBD1 (5 bases). The CDR3 has 13 residues. Germline assignment: CDR1 KGHSH and CDR2 LQKENI. V shed 5 bases and J shed 1 base, with 8 bases lying between them. The CDR3 DNA sequence: TGTGCCAGCTCAAGGGGCCCGAACACTGAAGCTTTCTTT. Its protein is CASSRGPNTEAFF. Full variable domain (missing parts from reference TRBV18 and TRBJ1-1): NAGVMQNPRHLVRRRGQEARLRCSPMKGHSHVYWYRQLPEEGLKFMVYLQKENIIDESGMPKERFSAEFPKEGPSILRIQQVVRGDSAAYFCASSRGPNTEAFFGQGTRLTVV.

The J gene is TRBJ1-3, the V gene TRBV19, with TRBD1 matching 7 bases. The V gene's germline CDR1 is LNHDA and CDR2 SQIVND (reference sequence). Germline trimming cut 5 bases from V and 0 bases from J; bases unmatched to any gene: 7. There are 16 residues in the CDR3. CDR3 in DNA: TGTGCCAGTAGTTTCCTGGACAGGCGCTCTGGAAACACCATATATTTT. Translating gives CASSFLDRRSGNTIYF.

This rearrangement joins TRBV28 to TRBJ2-7; the D is unclear. The CDR3 loop spans 12 amino acids. Germline CDR1 MDHEN, CDR2 SYDVKM. V was trimmed by 6 bases and J by 9 bases, leaving 15 bases between them. The CDR3 DNA reads as TGTGCCAGCAGCAAAGTCCCTACTGGGCAGTACTTC. This encodes CASSKVPTGQYF.

The table lists this clone with a few counts. The rearrangement links TRBV5-1 to TRBJ2-3; a weak D match, TRBD2 (6 bases). V dropped 4 bases and J dropped 3 bases, with 18 bases sitting between them. The CDR3 runs 16 residues. From germline, CDR1 is SGHRS and CDR2 YFSETQ. CDR3 in amino acids: CASSHVEGGRTDTQYF. In nucleotides, the CDR3 is TGCGCCAGCAGCCACGTCGAAGGAGGGAGAACAGATACGCAGTATTTT.

The chain's CDR3 is CASTTLGEYRGHNSPLHF. CDR3 nucleotides: TGTGCCAGCACAACCTTGGGGGAATACAGGGGCCATAATTCACCCCTCCACTTT. The chain carries TRBV27 and TRBJ1-6; 7 bases are a match to TRBD1. The CDR3 spans 18 residues. CDR1 and CDR2 from the germline V gene are MNHEY and SMNVEV (reference sequence). V lost 7 bases and J lost 5; bases outside the gene matches: 17.

This clone was seen a few times. This chain uses TRBV19 with TRBJ1-5; 9 bases are shared with TRBD1. Germline V CDR1 and CDR2: LNHDA, SQIVND (reference sequence). With V trimmed by 5 bases and J by 6 bases, 5 bases remained unmatched. This CDR3 is 14 amino acids long. CDR3 protein: CASSQQGARQPQHF. The CDR3 DNA reads TGTGCCAGTAGTCAACAGGGGGCGCGTCAGCCCCAGCATTTT. The full variable domain, with the rest looked up from reference TRBV19 and TRBJ1-5, is DGGITQSPKYLFRKEGQNVTLSCEQNLNHDAMYWYRQDPGQGLRLIYYSQIVNDFQKGDIAEGYSVSREKKESFPLTVTSAQKNPTAFYLCASSQQGARQPQHFGDGTRLSIL.

J is TRBJ1-3 and V is TRBV21-1; TRBD1 is taken as the D call from the table, unchecked against the DNA. TRBV21-1 is marked as a pseudogene. This CDR3 has 20 residues. Here the CDR3 reads CASSIPCDRGREPCGNTIYF. The CDR3, as DNA: TGTGCCAGCAGCATTCCGTGCGACAGGGGTCGGGAGCCCTGTGGAAACACCATATATTTT.

CDR3 loop: CASSRVGGARDTQYF. The CDR3 nucleotides read TGTGCCAGCAGCCGAGTCGGGGGGGCCCGAGATACGCAGTATTTT. V gene TRBV14 combines with J gene TRBJ2-3; 8 bases fit TRBD2. The CDR3 is made up of 15 amino acids. V dropped 4 bases and J dropped 5; count of bases not matched to a gene: 8. Germline V gives CDR1 SGHDN, CDR2 FVKESK.

The chain links TRBV19 to TRBJ2-7; TRBD1 aligns across 7 bases. The CDR3 contains 16 residues. J lost 3 bases, V lost 2 bases, and 10 bases had no gene match. Germline lookup yields CDR1 LNHDA and CDR2 SQIVND (reference sequence). Here the CDR3 DNA reads TGTGCCAGTAGTATAAAGGGGGACAGTTTTTACTACGAGCAGTACTTC. Translating gives CASSIKGDSFYYEQYF.

The DNA of the CDR3 is TGTGCCAGCAGTGAATGGGACAGTCGAGGGAGAGCTTTCTTT. This codes for CASSEWDSRGRAFF. The rearrangement joins TRBV25-1 to TRBJ1-1, with TRBD1 matching over 7 bases. Germline CDR1 is MGHDK and CDR2 is SYGVNS. This CDR3 is built from 14 residues. Trimming took 1 base from V and 10 from J; bases not matched to a gene: 9.

This sequence joins TRBV5-1 and TRBJ2-3; D is possibly TRBD2 (5 bases). The CDR3 contains 14 residues. The germline CDR1 and CDR2 sequences are SGHRS and YFSETQ. Trimming cost V 2 bases and J 2 bases, with 9 bases left between them. CDR3 sequence (DNA): TGCGCCAGCAGCTTAGGACTTGACACAGATACGCAGTATTTT. This codes for CASSLGLDTDTQYF.

This clone was detected a few times. This chain connects TRBV7-2 to TRBJ2-1; unclear D gene. Germline values: CDR1 SGHTA, CDR2 FQGNSA. The germline V and J ends were trimmed by 0 bases and 6 bases, with 12 bases remaining between them. The CDR3 totals 15 residues. CDR3: CASSLAARPSNEQFF. CDR3 sequence (DNA): TGTGCCAGCAGCTTAGCGGCCCGCCCCAGCAATGAGCAGTTCTTC.

V and J are TRBV6-5 and TRBJ2-7, with a possible D match to TRBD1 (5 bases). V was clipped by 0 bases and J by 1 base, with 7 bases between them. Germline-derived CDR1 and CDR2 are MNHEY and SVGAGI. There are 14 residues in the CDR3. CDR3 amino acids: CASSYSRQSYEQYF. CDR3 nucleotides: TGTGCCAGCAGTTACTCTCGACAGTCCTACGAGCAGTACTTC.

This clone has just one count. The chain couples TRBV19 to TRBJ1-2; D is ambiguous. The ends were cut back, 3 bases at V and 2 bases at J, with 16 bases in the middle. CDR1 and CDR2 (germline): LNHDA, SQIVND (reference sequence). This CDR3 spans 16 amino acids. The CDR3 region has the DNA TGTGCCAGTAGTATTAGGTACAGACCTTCAAACTATGGCTACACCTTC. Its translation is CASSIRYRPSNYGYTF. Based on the CDR3 plus reference TRBV19 and TRBJ1-2, the full variable domain is DGGITQSPKYLFRKEGQNVTLSCEQNLNHDAMYWYRQDPGQGLRLIYYSQIVNDFQKGDIAEGYSVSREKKESFPLTVTSAQKNPTAFYLCASSIRYRPSNYGYTFGSGTRLTVV.

The DNA for the CDR3 is TGTGCCAGCAGCCTATCCACAGATCAGCCCCAGCATTTT. Its translation is CASSLSTDQPQHF. The chain recombines TRBV7-2 with TRBJ1-5; D gene uncertain. The germline CDR1 and CDR2 sequences are SGHTA and FQGNSA. CDR3 length equals 13 residues. The ends were cut back, 5 bases at V and 5 bases at J, with 10 bases in the middle. Complete variable domain (other parts from reference TRBV7-2 and TRBJ1-5): GAGVSQSPSNKVTEKGKDVELRCDPISGHTALYWYRQSLGQGLEFLIYFQGNSAPDKSGLPSDRFSAERTGGSVSTLTIQRTQQEDSAVYLCASSLSTDQPQHFGDGTRLSIL.

J is TRBJ2-7 and V is TRBV6-9; D might be TRBD1 (5 bases). V gave up 5 bases and J gave up 3 bases, with 17 bases separating them. The CDR3 totals 15 residues. Germline CDR1 is MNHGY and CDR2 is SVAAGI. The CDR3 loop is CASSTFRDPLYEQYF. Here the CDR3 DNA reads TGTGCCAGCAGTACCTTCAGGGATCCCCTCTACGAGCAGTACTTC.

In the case of this clone: The same CDR3 can be traced to other DNA sequences in this sample. The rearrangement joins TRBV6-6 to TRBJ2-5, with D possibly being TRBD1 (6 bases). Germline V CDR1 and CDR2: MNHNY, SVGAGI (reference sequence). V shed 7 bases and J shed 5 bases, with 17 bases lying between them. The CDR3 contains 14 residues. The chain's CDR3 is CASTAAQGWETQYF. CDR3 nucleotides: TGTGCCAGCACCGCCGCCCAGGGGTGGGAGACCCAGTACTTC.

The J gene is TRBJ1-5, the V gene TRBV19; tentative D call: TRBD1 (5 bases). The ends were cut back, 2 bases at V and 6 bases at J, with 8 bases in the middle. The germline V gene encodes CDR1 LNHDA and CDR2 SQIVND (reference sequence). The CDR3 has 13 residues. The CDR3 protein is CASSIQGGQPQHF. The CDR3 DNA reads TGTGCCAGTAGTATACAGGGTGGTCAGCCCCAGCATTTT.

The chain couples TRBV30 to TRBJ2-7; 9 nucleotides align to TRBD1. Germline V gene sequence: CDR1 GTSNPN, CDR2 SVGIG (reference sequence). The CDR3 runs 14 residues. Losses at the gene ends were 2 bases for V and 8 bases for J; bases not matched to a gene: 10. CDR3 sequence reads: CAWSLGNRGRKQYF. Written as DNA, the CDR3 is TGTGCCTGGAGTTTGGGGAACAGGGGGCGGAAGCAGTACTTC.

To note about this clone: This same CDR3 is encoded by further DNA sequences in the sample. The chain combines TRBV30 with TRBJ1-6; D is possibly TRBD1 (5 bases). Germline-derived CDR1 and CDR2 are GTSNPN and SVGIG (reference sequence). The CDR3 has 13 amino acids. The germline V and J ends were trimmed by 3 bases and 3 bases, with 6 bases remaining between them. CDR3 residues: CAWSQGYNSPLHF. The CDR3 coding sequence is TGTGCCTGGAGCCAGGGCTATAATTCACCCCTCCACTTT.

As to this clone: Relative to the germline gene, one junction end is altered; a read error may explain this. The V gene is TRBV7-9, the J gene TRBJ2-2; a possible D gene is TRBD2 (5 bases). The CDR3 runs 16 residues. CDR1 SEHNR and CDR2 FQNEAQ come from the germline V gene (reference sequence). In DNA form, the CDR3 reads TGTTCCAGCAGCTTAGTCGACTATGAGGGCACCGGGGAGCTGTTTTTT. Translated: CSSSLVDYEGTGELFF.

The rearrangement links TRBV5-1 to TRBJ1-1; 10 nucleotides match TRBD1. Losses at the gene ends were 4 bases for V and 5 bases for J; bases not matched to a gene: 8. Per germline, CDR1 SGHRS and CDR2 YFSETQ. The CDR3 runs to 15 residues. The CDR3 here is CASSGGTGVYTEAFF. CDR3 in DNA: TGCGCCAGCAGCGGAGGGACAGGGGTGTATACTGAAGCTTTCTTT. The full variable domain, with the rest looked up from reference TRBV5-1 and TRBJ1-1, is KAGVTQTPRYLIKTRGQQVTLSCSPISGHRSVSWYQQTPGQGLQFLFEYFSETQRNKGNFPGRFSGRQFSNSRSEMNVSTLELGDSALYLCASSGGTGVYTEAFFGQGTRLTVV.

CDR3 DNA: TGCAGCGTTGAAGATTTAAGGACAGGGGGCTTCGGCGAGCAGTACTTC. The encoded protein is CSVEDLRTGGFGEQYF. The V call is TRBV29-1, the J call TRBJ2-5; 11 bases map to TRBD1. The closer fit of TRBJ2-7 to the DNA end suggests the J call may be wrong. Germline values: CDR1 SQVTM, CDR2 ANQGSEA. CDR3 length: 16 residues.

The chain recombines TRBV19 with TRBJ1-2; TRBD1 agrees at 9 bases. Germline CDR1 reads LNHDA; CDR2 reads SQIVND (reference sequence). The CDR3 extends over 16 amino acids. V was pared by 8 bases and J by 8 bases, with 18 bases of the junction left unmatched. The CDR3 is CASSDFVTGGTRGYTF. CDR3 nucleotides: TGTGCCAGTTCAGATTTTGTAACAGGGGGCACGAGGGGCTACACCTTC.

The V gene is TRBV28, the J gene TRBJ2-2, with 9 bases that match TRBD1. Trimming at V came to 0 bases and at J to 3 bases, leaving 5 bases not matched to a gene. The CDR3 extends over 17 amino acids. Germline CDR1 MDHEN, CDR2 SYDVKM. DNA of the CDR3: TGTGCCAGCAGTTTATGGGACAGGGGAAAGGACACCGGGGAGCTGTTTTTT. Its protein product is CASSLWDRGKDTGELFF.

This clone was seen only a few times. The chain couples TRBV10-3 to TRBJ2-1; D ambiguous. CDR1 ENHRY and CDR2 SYGVKD come from the germline V gene. The CDR3 runs to 14 residues. The V end lost 2 bases, the J end lost 5 bases, and 10 bases lay between the germline ends. Here the CDR3 DNA reads TGTGCCATCAGTGAGCTAAGTAACCACAATGAGCAGTTCTTC. Translated, it gives CAISELSNHNEQFF.